Listed here are 30 T cell receptor beta chains from one sample, sequenced in a study of OX40 agonist ivuxolimab in advanced cancers. Data came from immunoSEQ multiplex PCR; TCRdb stores just in-frame clones and leaves some out. The top ten clones hold approximately 11% of a sample with tens of thousands of clones, around 90% of them seen once. Sequenced here: CD4+ or CD8+ T cells sorted from blood, sampled in a trial of the OX40 agonist ivuxolimab. These receptors all stem from an adult with an advanced solid tumor such as melanoma, head and neck, liver or kidney cancer.

The V call is TRBV5-4, the J call TRBJ2-2; 9 bases map to TRBD1. The V and J ends lost 0 bases and 1 base, in that order; junction bases with no gene match: 4. CDR1 is SGHNT and CDR2 is YYREEE in the germline V gene (reference sequence). This CDR3 has 17 amino acids. CDR3 DNA: TGTGCCAGCAGCTTGGCGGGGACAGGGTTGAACACCGGGGAGCTGTTTTTT. Protein: CASSLAGTGLNTGELFF.

V usage is TRBV6-1 and J usage is TRBJ1-4; D not resolved. Germline V gene data show CDR1 as MNHNS and CDR2 as SASEGT. This CDR3 has 14 amino acids. The V gene lost 8 bases and the J gene lost 7 bases, with 17 bases spanning the gap. CDR3 sequence: CASSQRMGVEKLFF. In DNA, the CDR3 is TGTGCCAGCTCCCAGAGGATGGGAGTTGAAAAACTGTTTTTT.

This CDR3 is CASSTNRGPNYGYTF. CDR3 sequence (DNA): TGTGCCAGTAGTACAAACAGGGGGCCTAACTATGGCTACACCTTC. V gene TRBV19 combines with J gene TRBJ1-2, with TRBD1 matching over 9 bases. Trimming took 4 bases from V and 0 from J; bases not matched to a gene: 3. Per germline, CDR1 LNHDA and CDR2 SQIVND (reference sequence). The CDR3 is made up of 15 amino acids.

This clone appeared a few times. The V call is TRBV4-1, the J call TRBJ2-1; D ambiguous. V lost 0 bases to trimming and J lost 4 bases, with 4 bases between them. Germline V gene sequence: CDR1 MGHRA, CDR2 YSYEKL. CDR3 length: 13 amino acids. CDR3: CASSQDLYNEQFF. CDR3 DNA sequence: TGCGCCAGCAGCCAAGATCTATACAATGAGCAGTTCTTC.

The V call is TRBV7-6, the J call TRBJ2-7; possibly TRBD1 for D (5 bases). Germline loops: CDR1 SGHVS, CDR2 FNYEAQ. Trimming took off 4 bases at V and 6 bases at J, with 10 bases between the two ends. This CDR3 region has 12 residues. CDR3 DNA sequence: TGTGCCAGCAGCTCCAAGGGGTCCGAGCAGTACTTC. This encodes CASSSKGSEQYF.

This sequence joins TRBV5-4 and TRBJ2-2; tentatively, D is TRBD2 (6 bases). Per germline, CDR1 SGHNT and CDR2 YYREEE (reference sequence). Trimming left V 3 bases short and J 6 bases short, with 12 bases between. CDR3 length equals 14 residues. The CDR3 DNA reads as TGTGCCAGCAGCTGGGGGACTGGCGCCGGGGAGCTGTTTTTT. Translation gives CASSWGTGAGELFF.

The rearrangement joins TRBV9 to TRBJ2-7, with a possible D match to TRBD2 (6 bases). Germline-derived CDR1 and CDR2 are SGDLS and YYNGEE. CDR3 length: 15 residues. Between the trimmed V and J ends, which lost 3 bases and 0 bases, there was a span of 13 bases. In DNA form, the CDR3 reads TGTGCCAGCAGCGCAGGGACTTGGAGCTCCTACGAGCAGTACTTC. Translated, it gives CASSAGTWSSYEQYF.

The rearrangement links TRBV5-1 to TRBJ2-5, with D hard to call. The ends were cut back, 4 bases at V and 3 bases at J, with 13 bases in the middle. The CDR3 has 14 amino acids. Per the germline V gene, CDR1 is SGHRS and CDR2 is YFSETQ. CDR3 loop: CASSRLDHEETQYF. The DNA of the CDR3 is TGCGCCAGCAGCCGACTGGACCACGAAGAGACCCAGTACTTC.

The chain employs TRBV19 and TRBJ1-2; D unclear. CDR3 length: 16 residues. With 7 bases removed from V and 0 bases from J, the gap between germline ends came to 18 bases. Germline CDR1 reads LNHDA; CDR2 reads SQIVND (reference sequence). Here the CDR3 DNA reads TGTGCCAGTATGGGGAGCGACGACCCCTCTAACTATGGCTACACCTTC. This codes for CASMGSDDPSNYGYTF.

The rearrangement links TRBV30 to TRBJ2-1; 10 bases line up with TRBD1. The CDR3 totals 21 residues. Trimming took 1 base from V and 0 from J; bases not matched to a gene: 18. Germline V gene sequence: CDR1 GTSNPN, CDR2 SVGIG (reference sequence). The CDR3 protein is CAWSGQGANELADYSYNEQFF. DNA of the CDR3: TGTGCCTGGAGTGGACAGGGGGCTAATGAATTAGCGGACTACTCCTACAATGAGCAGTTCTTC.

This chain joins TRBV28 and TRBJ2-1; 13 positions match TRBD2. Germline-derived CDR1 and CDR2 are MDHEN and SYDVKM. The CDR3 runs 16 residues. V lost 5 bases and J lost 6; bases outside the gene matches: 7. CDR3 nucleotides: TGTGCCAGCAGTCAAACTAGCGGGAGGGCCCTCAATGAGCAGTTCTTC. Translating gives CASSQTSGRALNEQFF.

The V gene is TRBV27, the J gene TRBJ2-1; 11 nucleotides agree with TRBD2. The CDR3 contains 15 residues. Trimming removed 5 bases from V and 3 bases from J; junction bases left unmatched: 3. Germline CDR1 is MNHEY and CDR2 is SMNVEV (reference sequence). The CDR3: CASSRLAGLYNEQFF. CDR3 DNA: TGTGCCAGCAGTCGACTAGCGGGGCTCTACAATGAGCAGTTCTTC.

The rearrangement uses TRBV29-1 and TRBJ1-1; no firm D call. The CDR3 is made up of 12 amino acids. The V gene lost 4 bases and the J gene lost 1 base, with 7 bases spanning the gap. CDR1 and CDR2 from the germline V gene are SQVTM and ANQGSEA. The CDR3, as DNA: TGCAGCGTTGGTTCAGGGAACACTGAAGCTTTCTTT. Translated: CSVGSGNTEAFF.

This clone was observed a single time. The chain recombines TRBV6-5 with TRBJ2-7; D gene uncertain. Germline loops: CDR1 MNHEY, CDR2 SVGAGI. The CDR3 is 13 residues long. The germline V and J ends were trimmed by 2 bases and 0 bases, with 5 bases remaining between them. The CDR3 region has the DNA TGTGCCAGCAGTTACCTTAGCTCCTACGAGCAGTACTTC. Its translation is CASSYLSSYEQYF.

The chain carries TRBV19 and TRBJ2-1, with 7 bases aligning to TRBD2. The V segment lost 2 bases and the J segment 4 bases; nucleotides outside the gene matches: 5. The CDR3 is 15 residues long. Per germline, CDR1 LNHDA and CDR2 SQIVND (reference sequence). In DNA form, the CDR3 reads TGTGCCAGTAGTATACTGGCGGGAGAGTACAATGAGCAGTTCTTC. Translated, it gives CASSILAGEYNEQFF.

The chain has TRBV29-1 and TRBJ2-1; the D gene is possibly TRBD2 (5 bases). CDR3 length: 11 residues. Trimming cost V 3 bases and J 9 bases, with 9 bases left between them. Germline V CDR1 and CDR2: SQVTM, ANQGSEA. The CDR3 here is CSVDQEAEQFF. The DNA of the CDR3 is TGCAGCGTTGACCAGGAGGCTGAGCAGTTCTTC.

This chain links TRBV5-6 with TRBJ2-7; 12 nucleotides align to TRBD2. Germline V gene lookup returns CDR1 SGHDT and CDR2 YYEEEE. The CDR3 contains 15 residues. Germline trimming cut 1 base from V and 4 bases from J; bases unmatched to any gene: 3. CDR3 sequence (DNA): TGTGCCAGCAGCTTGACTAGCGGGAGGAGTTACGAGCAGTACTTC. Translating it yields CASSLTSGRSYEQYF.

The rearrangement joins TRBV6-5 to TRBJ2-7; D uncertain. CDR3 length: 13 amino acids. The germline gives CDR1 MNHEY, CDR2 SVGAGI. V gave up 7 bases and J gave up 6 bases, with 16 bases separating them. The CDR3 DNA follows: TGTGCCAGCACCGCCGGCCCGAGGCGCGAGCAGTACTTC. Its protein is CASTAGPRREQYF.

The V and J genes are TRBV29-1 and TRBJ2-6, with D maybe TRBD2 (6 bases). CDR1 is SQVTM, CDR2 ANQGSEA, per germline. V was pared by 0 bases and J by 0 bases, with 12 bases between. The CDR3 loop spans 17 amino acids. CDR3 DNA sequence: TGCAGCGTTGAAGATCCGCGGGAAATCTCTGGGGCCAACGTCCTGACTTTC. Protein product: CSVEDPREISGANVLTF.

This chain connects TRBV7-3 to TRBJ1-2, with 12 positions matching TRBD1. The CDR3 covers 16 residues. V lost 1 base and J lost 6; bases outside the gene matches: 6. CDR1 SGHTA and CDR2 FQGTGA come from the germline V gene. This CDR3 reads CASSLIGTGGSDGYTF. The CDR3 coding sequence is TGTGCCAGCAGCTTAATCGGGACAGGGGGCTCGGATGGCTACACCTTC. Based on the CDR3 plus reference TRBV7-3 and TRBJ1-2, the full variable domain is GAGVSQTPSNKVTEKGKYVELRCDPISGHTALYWYRQSLGQGPEFLIYFQGTGAADDSGLPNDRFFAVRPEGSVSTLKIQRTERGDSAVYLCASSLIGTGGSDGYTFGSGTRLTVV.

The rearrangement links TRBV4-2 to TRBJ2-1; D possibly matches TRBD1 or TRBD2 (5 bases each). With 1 base removed from V and 9 bases from J, the gap between germline ends came to 16 bases. This CDR3 is built from 15 residues. Germline assignment: CDR1 LGHNA and CDR2 YNFKEQ. This CDR3 is CASSQARESGSEQFF. CDR3 coding DNA: TGTGCCAGCAGCCAAGCCAGGGAGAGCGGAAGTGAGCAGTTCTTC.

CDR3 region: CASSELVLTDTQYF. Here the CDR3 DNA reads TGTGCCAGCAGTGAACTGGTACTGACAGATACGCAGTATTTT. This chain links TRBV6-1 with TRBJ2-3; D gene unclear. Trimming stripped 2 bases from V and 3 bases from J, with 9 bases between. The germline V gene has CDR1 MNHNS and CDR2 SASEGT. The CDR3 runs to 14 residues.

The genes are TRBV7-9 and TRBJ1-1; 10 nucleotides line up with TRBD1. Germline-derived CDR1 and CDR2 are SEHNR and FQNEAQ (reference sequence). The CDR3 sequence is 15 residues long. Trimming cost V 5 bases and J 3 bases; bases outside gene matches: 6. The CDR3 reads CASSPDRGKDTEAFF. The CDR3 DNA reads as TGTGCCAGCAGCCCGGACAGGGGGAAAGACACTGAAGCTTTCTTT.

The chain joins TRBV2 to TRBJ2-4; possibly TRBD2 for D (5 bases). This CDR3 contains 12 residues. CDR1 SNHLY and CDR2 FYNNEI come from the germline V gene. Trimming removed 8 bases from V and 8 bases from J, with 13 bases in between. The CDR3, as DNA: TGTGCCAGCTTGGGCCACGGGGACATTCAGTACTTC. Its protein is CASLGHGDIQYF.

The chain joins TRBV5-6 to TRBJ2-1; the D gene is possibly TRBD2 (6 bases). Germline V gene lookup returns CDR1 SGHDT and CDR2 YYEEEE. Between the trimmed V and J ends, which lost 0 bases and 0 bases, there was a span of 10 bases. The CDR3 extends over 16 amino acids. CDR3 DNA sequence: TGTGCCAGCAGCTTGGGGGGAGGTGGCTCCTACAATGAGCAGTTCTTC. This translates into CASSLGGGGSYNEQFF.

The chain couples TRBV18 to TRBJ2-1; 12 bases match TRBD2. The germline gives CDR1 KGHSH, CDR2 LQKENI. Losses at the gene ends were 4 bases for V and 7 bases for J; bases not matched to a gene: 5. The CDR3 sequence is 15 residues long. CDR3 amino acids: CASSQTSGRGNEQFF. The CDR3 bases are TGTGCCAGCTCACAGACTAGCGGGAGAGGTAATGAGCAGTTCTTC. Based on the CDR3 plus reference TRBV18 and TRBJ2-1, the full variable domain is NAGVMQNPRHLVRRRGQEARLRCSPMKGHSHVYWYRQLPEEGLKFMVYLQKENIIDESGMPKERFSAEFPKEGPSILRIQQVVRGDSAAYFCASSQTSGRGNEQFFGPGTRLTVL.

The gene calls are TRBV28 and TRBJ2-5; D remains unclear. CDR3 size: 13 residues. Germline CDR1 reads MDHEN; CDR2 reads SYDVKM. V lost 2 bases to trimming and J lost 2 bases, with 6 bases between them. The CDR3: CASSLGLQETQYF. The DNA for the CDR3 is TGTGCCAGCAGTTTAGGCCTACAAGAGACCCAGTACTTC.

This clone is a singleton in its sample. The CDR3 is CASSDINTGGYTF. The CDR3 coding sequence is TGTGCCAGCAGTGACATTAATACAGGGGGCTACACCTTC. This chain links TRBV6-4 with TRBJ1-2, with a possible D match to TRBD1 (6 bases). Trimming took 2 bases from V and 8 from J, leaving 12 bases between them. This CDR3 is built from 13 residues. Germline CDR1 MRHNA, CDR2 SNTAGT.

Written as DNA, the CDR3 is TGCGCCAGCGGAACAGGGCCCAATCAGCCCCAGCATTTT. Translated, it gives CASGTGPNQPQHF. This chain uses TRBV5-1 with TRBJ1-5, with TRBD1 as a possible D gene (6 bases). CDR3 length: 13 residues. V lost 7 bases and J 3 bases, leaving 11 bases between the germline ends. Germline V CDR1 and CDR2: SGHRS, YFSETQ.

The J gene is TRBJ2-7, the V gene TRBV5-1, with 9 positions matching TRBD1. This CDR3 has 15 amino acids. J lost 2 bases, V lost 4 bases, and 7 bases had no gene match. The germline gives CDR1 SGHRS, CDR2 YFSETQ. For the CDR3, the DNA is TGCGCCAGCAGCACCGGGACAGGGCCCACCTACGAGCAGTACTTC. Amino acids: CASSTGTGPTYEQYF.